Sequencing of this T cell receptor beta chain was carried out in a study of T cells in Graves' hyperthyroidism and ophthalmopathy. Per the germline V gene, CDR1 is SGHRS and CDR2 is YFSETQ. There are 11 residues in the CDR3. Trimming shortened V by 7 bases and J by 8 bases, and 10 bases separated the two germline ends. The investigators amplified TCR beta CDR3 regions from RNA transcripts. When the TCR CDR3 underwent first-round RT-PCR, the HTBI primer set was used. In TCRdb, the multiplex PCR reads were re-called with MiXCR into one record per CDR3 protein. The sample yields about 690,000 distinct CDR3 sequences, 15% to 20% seen once.

The J gene is TRBJ2-1, the V gene TRBV5-1; D uncertain. This receptor was taken from a man aged 45-60 years with Graves' hyperthyroidism. Specimen: blood. The CDR3 protein is CASLLYDEQFF. The CDR3 nucleotides read TGCGCCAGCTTACTCTATGATGAGCAGTTCTTC.